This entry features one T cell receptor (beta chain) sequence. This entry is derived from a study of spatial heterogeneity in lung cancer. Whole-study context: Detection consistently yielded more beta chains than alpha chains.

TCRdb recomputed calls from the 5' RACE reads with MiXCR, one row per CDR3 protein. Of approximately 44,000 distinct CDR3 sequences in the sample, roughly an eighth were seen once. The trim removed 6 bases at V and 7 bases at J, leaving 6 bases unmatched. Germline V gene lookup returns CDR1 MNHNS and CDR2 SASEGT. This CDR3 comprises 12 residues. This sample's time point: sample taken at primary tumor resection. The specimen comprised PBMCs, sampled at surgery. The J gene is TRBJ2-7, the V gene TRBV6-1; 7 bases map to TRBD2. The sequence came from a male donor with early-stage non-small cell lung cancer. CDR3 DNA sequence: TGTGCCAGCAGGGACGGAGCGGGGGAGCAGTACTTC. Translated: CASRDGAGEQYF.